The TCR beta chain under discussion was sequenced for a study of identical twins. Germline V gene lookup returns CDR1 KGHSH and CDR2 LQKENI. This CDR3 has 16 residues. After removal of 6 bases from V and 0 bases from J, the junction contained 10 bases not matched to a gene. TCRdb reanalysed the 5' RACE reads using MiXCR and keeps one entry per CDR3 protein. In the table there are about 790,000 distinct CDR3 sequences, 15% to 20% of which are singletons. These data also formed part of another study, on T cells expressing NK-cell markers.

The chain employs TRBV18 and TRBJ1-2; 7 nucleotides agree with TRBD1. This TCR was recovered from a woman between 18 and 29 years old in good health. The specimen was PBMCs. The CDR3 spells CASSLPWDRTNYGYTF. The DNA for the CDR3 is TGTGCCAGCTCGTTGCCCTGGGACAGAACTAACTATGGCTACACCTTC.